This entry concerns a single T cell receptor (beta chain). This sample is drawn from a study of blood T cell repertoires in COVID-19. Residents of over 20 US areas, aged about 18 to 95 years, made up the participants. Exposed participants came across a COVID-19 case within 2 weeks before study entry. Clones were sequenced by immunoSEQ multiplex PCR, and TCRdb holds only the in-frame ones, with some missing. The sample has about 220,000 clones, roughly 85% seen once. This receptor was identified in a woman in her 50s who had been exposed to COVID-19. What was sequenced was PBMCs or T cells enriched from blood (not recorded which).

The chain's CDR3 is CASGLGAGYGYTF. CDR3 coding DNA: TGTGCCAGCGGCCTGGGCGCTGGCTATGGCTACACCTTC. V is TRBV2 and J is TRBJ1-2; no clear D gene. Germline CDR1 is SNHLY and CDR2 is FYNNEI. This CDR3 contains 13 residues. Trimming cost V 8 bases and J 4 bases, with 14 bases left between them. Full variable domain (rest looked up from reference TRBV2 and TRBJ1-2): EPEVTQTPSHQVTQMGQEVILRCVPISNHLYFYWYRQILGQKVEFLVSFYNNEISEKSEIFDDQFSVERPDGSNFTLKIRSTKLEDSAMYFCASGLGAGYGYTFGSGTRLTVV.